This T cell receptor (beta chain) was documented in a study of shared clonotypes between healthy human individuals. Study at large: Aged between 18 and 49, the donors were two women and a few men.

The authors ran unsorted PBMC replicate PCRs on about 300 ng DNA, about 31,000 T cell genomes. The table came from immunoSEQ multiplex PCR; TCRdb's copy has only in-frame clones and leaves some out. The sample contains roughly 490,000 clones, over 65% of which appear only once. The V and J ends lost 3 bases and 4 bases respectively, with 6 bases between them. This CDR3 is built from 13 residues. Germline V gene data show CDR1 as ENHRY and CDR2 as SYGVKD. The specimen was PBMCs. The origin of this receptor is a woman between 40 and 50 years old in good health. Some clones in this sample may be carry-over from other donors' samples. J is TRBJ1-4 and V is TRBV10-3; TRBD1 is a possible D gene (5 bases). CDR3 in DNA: TGTGCCATCAGTGAAGGGGTTAATGAAAAACTGTTTTTT. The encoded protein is CAISEGVNEKLFF.